Sequencing of this T cell receptor beta chain was carried out in a study of post-analysis software for immune sequencing data. General study results and limits: About 5 TRBV segments were significantly more frequent in patients than in controls. TRBV5-6, TRBV5-1 and TRBV20-1 were among these segments.

CDR3 length: 16 amino acids. The trim removed 5 bases at V and 3 bases at J, leaving 8 bases unmatched. In germline, CDR1 is DFQATT, CDR2 SNEGSKA (reference sequence). This clonotype was seen a few times. Its specificity is not known. Unique molecular identifiers were built into the TCR beta cDNA libraries. A single record per CDR3 protein comes from TCRdb applying MiXCR to the PCR reads. The sample holds 500,000 to 600,000 distinct CDR3 sequences; around 44% are singletons and the top ten take more than 1.5%. The J gene is TRBJ2-5, the V gene TRBV20-1, with 14 bases identical to TRBD2. The sequencing sample was made of blood. The sequence derives from a girl between 5 and 17 years old with multiple sclerosis. The CDR3 nucleotides read TGCAGTGCTCGTGGACTAGCGGGGGGTGTGAAAGAGACCCAGTACTTC. This translates into CSARGLAGGVKETQYF.